A single T cell receptor (beta chain) is shown here with its context. Its target is unknown. In every case, the donor was a healthy Caucasian. V shed 0 bases, J shed 3 bases, and the junction held 7 bases outside the gene matches. This CDR3 comprises 18 residues. Per the germline V gene, CDR1 is SGDLS and CDR2 is YYNGEE. Each CDR3 protein is one row after TCRdb ran MiXCR on the 5' RACE reads. The profile shows about 200,000 distinct CDR3 sequences, around 10% of them singletons. The sample belongs to a study of identical twins. Study results and limitations: Cross-sectional statistical analysis was relied on for the conclusions, without the same donors being followed.

This sequence joins TRBV9 and TRBJ2-4, with 12 bases fitting TRBD2. The source is a woman under 30 in good health. Material for sequencing was memory (CD45RO+) T cells sorted from blood. CDR3 region: CASSVGLAGATIKNIQYF. The DNA for the CDR3 is TGTGCCAGCAGCGTAGGACTAGCGGGGGCCACGATCAAAAACATTCAGTACTTC. Supplemented by reference TRBV9 and TRBJ2-4, the full variable domain reads DSGVTQTPKHLITATGQRVTLRCSPRSGDLSVYWYQQSLDQGLQFLIQYYNGEERAKGNILERFSAQQFPDLHSELNLSSLELGDSALYFCASSVGLAGATIKNIQYFGAGTRLSVL.